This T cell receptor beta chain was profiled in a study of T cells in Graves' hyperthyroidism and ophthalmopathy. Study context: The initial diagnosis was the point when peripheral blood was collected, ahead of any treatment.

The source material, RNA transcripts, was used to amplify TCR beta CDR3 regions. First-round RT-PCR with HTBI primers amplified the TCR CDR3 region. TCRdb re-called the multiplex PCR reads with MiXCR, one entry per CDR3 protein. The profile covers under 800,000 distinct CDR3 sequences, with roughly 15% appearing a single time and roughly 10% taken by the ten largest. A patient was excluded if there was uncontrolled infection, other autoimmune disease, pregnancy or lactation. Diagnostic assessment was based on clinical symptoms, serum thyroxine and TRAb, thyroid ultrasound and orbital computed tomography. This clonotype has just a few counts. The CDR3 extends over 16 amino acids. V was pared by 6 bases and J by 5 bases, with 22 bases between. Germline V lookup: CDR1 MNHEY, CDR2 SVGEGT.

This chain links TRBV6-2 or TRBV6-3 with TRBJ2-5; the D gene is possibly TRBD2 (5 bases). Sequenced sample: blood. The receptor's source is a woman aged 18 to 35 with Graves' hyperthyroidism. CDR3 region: CASSPMRTTAVETQYF. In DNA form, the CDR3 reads TGTGCCAGCAGCCCAATGAGAACTACAGCGGTTGAGACCCAGTACTTC.